The source of this T cell receptor (beta chain) is a study of T cell responses to AZD1222 COVID-19 vaccine. Combined were second doses at about 4 or about 12 weeks. This CDR3 contains 16 residues. Germline V lookup: CDR1 SGHNT, CDR2 YENEEA. V was cut by 5 bases and J by 5 bases, with 20 bases left in between. The assay was immunoSEQ multiplex PCR, and TCRdb's table has in-frame clones only and misses some. The table lists 85,000 to 90,000 clones, over 85% of them singletons. Findings and limits, study-wide: Compared with day 0, the breadth and depth of the Spike-specific TCR repertoire rose significantly after two doses of AZD1222.

Comments on this clone: The target antigen is unknown.

This clonotype was obtained from an adult who received the AZD1222 COVID-19 vaccine. This sequence joins TRBV11-3 and TRBJ2-3; D may be TRBD1 or TRBD2 (6 bases each). The input for sequencing was peripheral blood, taken 28 days after the second AZD1222 dose. CDR3 protein: CASSPGVLGGQDTQYF. CDR3 nucleotides: TGTGCCAGCAGCCCAGGGGTGTTGGGGGGCCAAGATACGCAGTATTTT.